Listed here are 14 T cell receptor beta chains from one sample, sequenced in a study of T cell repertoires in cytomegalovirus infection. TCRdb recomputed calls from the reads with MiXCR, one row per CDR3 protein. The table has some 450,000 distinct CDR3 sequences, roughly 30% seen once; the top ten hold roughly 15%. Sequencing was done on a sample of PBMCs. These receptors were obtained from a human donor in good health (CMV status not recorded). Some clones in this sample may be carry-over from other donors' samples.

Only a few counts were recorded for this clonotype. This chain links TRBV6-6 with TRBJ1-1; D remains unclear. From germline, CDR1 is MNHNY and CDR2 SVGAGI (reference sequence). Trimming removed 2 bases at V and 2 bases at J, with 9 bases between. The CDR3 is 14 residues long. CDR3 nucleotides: TGTGCCAGCAGTTACGAGACACGTAACACTGAAGCTTTCTTT. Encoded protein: CASSYETRNTEAFF.

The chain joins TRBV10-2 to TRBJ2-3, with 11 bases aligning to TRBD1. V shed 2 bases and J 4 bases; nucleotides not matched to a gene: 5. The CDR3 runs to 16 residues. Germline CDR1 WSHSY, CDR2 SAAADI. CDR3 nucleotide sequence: TGCGCCAGCAGTGAGCCCGGGACAGGGGGGCCAGATACGCAGTATTTT. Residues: CASSEPGTGGPDTQYF.

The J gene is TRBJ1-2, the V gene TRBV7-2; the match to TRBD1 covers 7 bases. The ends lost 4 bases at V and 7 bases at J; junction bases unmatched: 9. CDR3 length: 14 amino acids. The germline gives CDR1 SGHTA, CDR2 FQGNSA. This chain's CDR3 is CASSSPTGIIGYTF. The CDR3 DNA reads TGTGCCAGCAGCTCCCCGACAGGGATTATTGGCTACACCTTC.

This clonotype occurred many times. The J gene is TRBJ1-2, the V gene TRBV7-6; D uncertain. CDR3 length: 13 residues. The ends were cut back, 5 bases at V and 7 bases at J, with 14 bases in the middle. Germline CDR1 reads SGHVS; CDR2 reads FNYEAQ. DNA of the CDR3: TGTGCCAGCAGCGGCGTCCTGATGAGTGGCTACACCTTC. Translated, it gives CASSGVLMSGYTF.

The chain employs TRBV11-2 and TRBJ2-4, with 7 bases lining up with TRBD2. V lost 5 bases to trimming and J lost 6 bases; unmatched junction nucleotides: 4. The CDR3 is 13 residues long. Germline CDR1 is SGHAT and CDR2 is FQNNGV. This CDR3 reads CASSRSGGNIQYF. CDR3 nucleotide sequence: TGTGCCAGCAGCCGGTCGGGGGGAAACATTCAGTACTTC. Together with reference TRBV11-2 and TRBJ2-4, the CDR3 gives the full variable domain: EAGVAQSPRYKIIEKRQSVAFWCNPISGHATLYWYQQILGQGPKLLIQFQNNGVVDDSQLPKDRFSAERLKGVDSTLKIQPAKLEDSAVYLCASSRSGGNIQYFGAGTRLSVL.

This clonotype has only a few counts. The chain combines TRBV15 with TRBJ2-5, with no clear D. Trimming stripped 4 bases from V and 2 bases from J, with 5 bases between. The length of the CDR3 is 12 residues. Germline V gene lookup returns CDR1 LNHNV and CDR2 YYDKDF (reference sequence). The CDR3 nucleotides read TGTGCCACCAGCATACAGCAAGAGACCCAGTACTTC. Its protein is CATSIQQETQYF.

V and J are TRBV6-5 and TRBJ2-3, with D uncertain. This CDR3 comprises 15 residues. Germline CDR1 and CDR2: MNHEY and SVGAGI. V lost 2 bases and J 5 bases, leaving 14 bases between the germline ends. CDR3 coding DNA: TGTGCCAGCAGTTACAATGGAGCGCTTGGAGATACGCAGTATTTT. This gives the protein CASSYNGALGDTQYF.

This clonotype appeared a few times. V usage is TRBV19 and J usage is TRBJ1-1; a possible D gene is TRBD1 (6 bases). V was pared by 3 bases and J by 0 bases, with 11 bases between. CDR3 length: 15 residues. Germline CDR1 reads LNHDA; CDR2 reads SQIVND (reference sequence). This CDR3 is CASSIGTPLNTEAFF. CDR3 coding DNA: TGTGCCAGTAGTATCGGGACACCACTGAACACTGAAGCTTTCTTT. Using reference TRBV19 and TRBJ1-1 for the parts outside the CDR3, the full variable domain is DGGITQSPKYLFRKEGQNVTLSCEQNLNHDAMYWYRQDPGQGLRLIYYSQIVNDFQKGDIAEGYSVSREKKESFPLTVTSAQKNPTAFYLCASSIGTPLNTEAFFGQGTRLTVV.

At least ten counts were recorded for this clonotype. CDR3 bases: TGTGCCAGCAGCCCACAGACTTTAAACTATGGCTACACCTTC. Its translation: CASSPQTLNYGYTF. J is TRBJ1-2 and V is TRBV2; no reliable D call. Germline values: CDR1 SNHLY, CDR2 FYNNEI. Between the trimmed V and J ends, which lost 6 bases and 2 bases, there was a span of 13 bases. The CDR3 covers 14 residues. The full variable domain, its missing parts supplied by reference TRBV2 and TRBJ1-2, is EPEVTQTPSHQVTQMGQEVILRCVPISNHLYFYWYRQILGQKVEFLVSFYNNEISEKSEIFDDQFSVERPDGSNFTLKIRSTKLEDSAMYFCASSPQTLNYGYTFGSGTRLTVV.

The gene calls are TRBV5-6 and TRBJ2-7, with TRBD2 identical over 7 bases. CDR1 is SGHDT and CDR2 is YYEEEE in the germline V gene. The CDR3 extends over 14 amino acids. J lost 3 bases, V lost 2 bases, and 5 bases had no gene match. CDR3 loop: CASSFLADNYEQYF. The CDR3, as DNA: TGTGCCAGCAGCTTTCTAGCGGACAACTACGAGCAGTACTTC.

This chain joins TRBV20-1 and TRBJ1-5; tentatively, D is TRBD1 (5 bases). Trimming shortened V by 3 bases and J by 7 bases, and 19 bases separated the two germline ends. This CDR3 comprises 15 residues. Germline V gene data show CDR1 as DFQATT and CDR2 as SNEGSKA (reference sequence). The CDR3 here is CSARSYGQGDQPQHF. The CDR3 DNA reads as TGCAGTGCTAGGTCTTATGGGCAGGGAGACCAGCCCCAGCATTTT.

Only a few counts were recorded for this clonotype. Here the CDR3 reads CASSSGTSGPWEQFF. CDR3 in DNA: TGTGCCAGCAGTTCCGGGACTAGCGGTCCTTGGGAGCAGTTCTTC. The V and J genes are TRBV4-2 and TRBJ2-1, with 11 positions matching TRBD2. The CDR3 contains 15 residues. After removal of 6 bases from V and 10 bases from J, the junction contained 11 bases not matched to a gene. CDR1 is LGHNA, CDR2 YNFKEQ, per germline.

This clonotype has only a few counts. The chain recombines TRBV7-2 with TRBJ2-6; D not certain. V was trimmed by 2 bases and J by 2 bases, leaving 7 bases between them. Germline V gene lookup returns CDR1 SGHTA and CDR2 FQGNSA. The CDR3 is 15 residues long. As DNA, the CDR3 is TGTGCCAGCAGCTTACCCGCAGCTGGGGCCAACGTCCTGACTTTC. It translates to CASSLPAAGANVLTF.

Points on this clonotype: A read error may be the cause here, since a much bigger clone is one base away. The CDR3 region is CASSYYWGAAISNTEAFF. The CDR3 DNA follows: TGTGCCAGCAGCTACTATTGGGGAGCAGCCATATCGAACACTGAAGCTTTCTTT. This rearrangement joins TRBV11-2 to TRBJ1-1, with D unresolved. Germline V lookup: CDR1 SGHAT, CDR2 FQNNGV. V shed 4 bases and J shed 1 base, with 22 bases lying between them. There are 18 residues in the CDR3.